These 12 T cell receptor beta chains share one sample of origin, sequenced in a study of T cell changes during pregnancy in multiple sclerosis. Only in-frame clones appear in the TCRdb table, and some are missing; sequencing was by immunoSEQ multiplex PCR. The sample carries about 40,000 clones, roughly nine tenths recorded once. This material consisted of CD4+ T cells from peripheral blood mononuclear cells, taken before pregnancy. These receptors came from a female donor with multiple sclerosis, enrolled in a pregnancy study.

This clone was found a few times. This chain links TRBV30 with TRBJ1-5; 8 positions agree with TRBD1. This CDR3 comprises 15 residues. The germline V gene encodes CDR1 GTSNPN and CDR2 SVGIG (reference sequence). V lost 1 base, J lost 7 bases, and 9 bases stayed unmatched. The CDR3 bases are TGTGCCTGGAGTGGACTGACAGGGGAAGGGCAGCCCCAGCATTTT. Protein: CAWSGLTGEGQPQHF. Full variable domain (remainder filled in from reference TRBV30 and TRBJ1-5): SQTIHQWPATLVQPVGSPLSLECTVEGTSNPNLYWYRQAAGRGLQLLFYSVGIGQISSEVPQNLSASRPQDRQFILSSKKLLLSDSGFYLCAWSGLTGEGQPQHFGDGTRLSIL.

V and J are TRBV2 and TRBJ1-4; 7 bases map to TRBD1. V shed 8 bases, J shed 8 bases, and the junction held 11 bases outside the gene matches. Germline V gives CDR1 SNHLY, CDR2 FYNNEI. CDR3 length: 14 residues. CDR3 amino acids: CASSPTGRKEKLFF. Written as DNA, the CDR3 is TGTGCCAGCTCCCCGACAGGGCGCAAAGAAAAACTGTTTTTT.

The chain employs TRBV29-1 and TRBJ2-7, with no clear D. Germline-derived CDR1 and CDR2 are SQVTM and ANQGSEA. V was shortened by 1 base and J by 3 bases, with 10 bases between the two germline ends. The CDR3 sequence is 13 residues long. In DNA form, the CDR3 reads TGCAGCGTTGAAGGCCACTCCCACTACGAGCAGTACTTC. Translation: CSVEGHSHYEQYF.

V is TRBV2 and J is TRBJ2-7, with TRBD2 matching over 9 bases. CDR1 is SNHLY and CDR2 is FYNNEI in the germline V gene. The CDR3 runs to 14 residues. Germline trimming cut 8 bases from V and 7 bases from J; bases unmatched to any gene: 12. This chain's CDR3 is CASQREGLAIEQYF. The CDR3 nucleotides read TGTGCCAGCCAAAGAGAGGGACTAGCTATAGAGCAGTACTTC.

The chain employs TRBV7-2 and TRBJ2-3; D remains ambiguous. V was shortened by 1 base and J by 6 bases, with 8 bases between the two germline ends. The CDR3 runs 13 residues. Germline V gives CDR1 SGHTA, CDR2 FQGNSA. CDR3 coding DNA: TGTGCCAGCAGCTTAGGGTTTGCGGATACGCAGTATTTT. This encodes CASSLGFADTQYF. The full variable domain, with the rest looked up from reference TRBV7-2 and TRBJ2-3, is GAGVSQSPSNKVTEKGKDVELRCDPISGHTALYWYRQSLGQGLEFLIYFQGNSAPDKSGLPSDRFSAERTGGSVSTLTIQRTQQEDSAVYLCASSLGFADTQYFGPGTRLTVL.

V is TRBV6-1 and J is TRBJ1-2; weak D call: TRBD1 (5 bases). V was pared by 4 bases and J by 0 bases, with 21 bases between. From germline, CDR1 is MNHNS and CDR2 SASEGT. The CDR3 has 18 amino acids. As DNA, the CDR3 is TGTGCCAGCAGTGGCCACCCCGGGGGTATCTTAGCTAACTATGGCTACACCTTC. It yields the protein CASSGHPGGILANYGYTF.

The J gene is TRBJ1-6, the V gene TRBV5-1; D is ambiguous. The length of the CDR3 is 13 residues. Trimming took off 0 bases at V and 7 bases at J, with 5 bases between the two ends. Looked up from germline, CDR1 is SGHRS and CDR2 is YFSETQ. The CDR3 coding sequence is TGCGCCAGCAGCTTGGTTGCGAATTCACCCCTCCACTTT. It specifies CASSLVANSPLHF.

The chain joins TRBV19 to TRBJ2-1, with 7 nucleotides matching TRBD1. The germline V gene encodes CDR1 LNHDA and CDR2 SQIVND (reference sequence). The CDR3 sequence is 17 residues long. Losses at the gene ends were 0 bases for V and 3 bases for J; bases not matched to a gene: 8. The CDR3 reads CASSIDRGLAGYNEQFF. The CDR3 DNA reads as TGTGCCAGTAGTATAGATAGGGGGCTAGCCGGCTACAATGAGCAGTTCTTC.

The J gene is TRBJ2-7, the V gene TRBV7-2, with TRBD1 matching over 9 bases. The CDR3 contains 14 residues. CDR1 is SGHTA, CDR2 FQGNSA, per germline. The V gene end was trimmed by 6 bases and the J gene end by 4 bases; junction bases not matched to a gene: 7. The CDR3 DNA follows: TGTGCCAGCAGTCGACAGGGGGGATGGTACGAGCAGTACTTC. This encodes CASSRQGGWYEQYF.

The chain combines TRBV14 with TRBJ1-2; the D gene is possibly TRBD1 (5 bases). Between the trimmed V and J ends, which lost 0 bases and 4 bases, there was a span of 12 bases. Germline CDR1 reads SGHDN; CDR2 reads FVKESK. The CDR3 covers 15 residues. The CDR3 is CASSQDLQAFYGYTF. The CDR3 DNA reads TGTGCCAGCAGCCAAGATTTACAGGCCTTCTATGGCTACACCTTC.

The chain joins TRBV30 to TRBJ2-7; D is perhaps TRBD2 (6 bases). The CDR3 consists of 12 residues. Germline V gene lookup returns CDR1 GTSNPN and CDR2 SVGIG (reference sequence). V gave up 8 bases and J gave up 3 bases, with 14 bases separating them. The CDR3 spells CAGTMGGYEQYF. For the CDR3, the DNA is TGTGCCGGGACCATGGGGGGCTACGAGCAGTACTTC. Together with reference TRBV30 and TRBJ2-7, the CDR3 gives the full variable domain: SQTIHQWPATLVQPVGSPLSLECTVEGTSNPNLYWYRQAAGRGLQLLFYSVGIGQISSEVPQNLSASRPQDRQFILSSKKLLLSDSGFYLCAGTMGGYEQYFGPGTRLTVT.

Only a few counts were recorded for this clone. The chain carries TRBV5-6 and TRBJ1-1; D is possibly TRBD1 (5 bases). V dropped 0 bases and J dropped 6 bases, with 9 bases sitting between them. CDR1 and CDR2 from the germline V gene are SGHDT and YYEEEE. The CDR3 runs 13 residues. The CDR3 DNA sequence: TGTGCCAGCAGCTTGGCCTGGGGCTCTGAAGCTTTCTTT. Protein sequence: CASSLAWGSEAFF.